One T cell receptor (beta chain) is described in this entry. There are 15 residues in the CDR3. CDR1 and CDR2 (germline): SGHVS, FNYEAQ. J lost 8 bases, V lost 5 bases, and 5 bases had no gene match. Clinical history reported by participants formed the basis on which cohorts were assigned. The data stem from a study of blood T cell repertoires in COVID-19. As for the study in general: COVID-19 samples collected from the United States, Italy and Spain covered acute and convalescent phases.

Clones were sequenced by immunoSEQ multiplex PCR, and TCRdb holds only the in-frame ones, with some missing. The sample has about 220,000 clones, 90% seen once. V gene TRBV7-6 combines with J gene TRBJ1-6; 11 bases match TRBD1. The receptor was isolated from a man aged 30 to 39 who had been exposed to COVID-19. What was sequenced was PBMCs or T cells enriched from blood (not recorded which). CDR3 DNA sequence: TGTGCCAGCAGCCTGGACAGGGGGCTTGATTCACCCCTCCACTTT. It codes for CASSLDRGLDSPLHF.